This entry describes one T cell receptor (beta chain). Its antigen target is currently unknown. Base qualities are missing; no much larger clone stands one base away. The cohort was made up of 650 to 700 healthy bone marrow donors. Cohort members were all nominally healthy when sampled, although unrecorded immune exposures were likely present. The donor tested CMV seropositive, placing the donor among the roughly 270 seropositive members of the cohort. Each donor provided a peripheral blood sample, and peripheral blood mononuclear cells were used for TCR beta sequencing. Genomic DNA was extracted from the blood cell samples with the Qiagen DNeasy Blood Extraction Kit. Libraries came from the immunoSEQ multiplex PCR assay. For the multiplex PCR, a mixture combining 60 forward primers for TCR Vbeta segments and 13 reverse primers for TCR Jbeta segments was used. A multiplex PCR assay on genomic DNA amplified the CDR3 region of rearranged TCR beta genes. The Illumina HiSeq System was used to sequence the amplified TCR beta libraries as 87-base-pair reads. The study's processing was this. A later analysis counted approximately 74 million unique TCR beta chains across the 670 or so repertoires, and roughly 9.9 million of these chains were shared by at least two donors. Raw reads were error-corrected and collapsed into unique sequences by a nearest-neighbor algorithm in which closely related sequences were merged to remove PCR and sequencing errors. To assign V, D and J gene segments, CDR3 sequences were aligned to IMGT reference sequences. For a sequence to be retained, a match of at least six nucleotides to both a V gene segment and a J gene segment was required. Rearrangements were called productive when the CDR3 lacked stop codons and stayed in frame with V and J; all others were non-productive. CDR3 was defined according to IMGT convention as the region running from the second conserved V-encoded cysteine to the conserved J-encoded phenylalanine. In an earlier analysis of approximately 500 of the donors, sequences lacking an unambiguous match to a single V gene segment were excluded. An earlier analysis of over 450 of the donors classified V segments as functional when productive rearrangements were above 56.7% and as segregating when the standard deviation between donors was above 5%. A statistical classification framework was built for diagnosing cytomegalovirus status from the catalog of TCR beta chain sequences. In a later analysis, V and J genes were assigned by comparing TCR nucleotide sequences against IMGT/GENE-DB human TR gene sequences. The TCRdist pipeline was used in a later analysis to assign CDR3 sequences and most-parsimonious VDJ recombination scenarios. In a later analysis, every TCR beta chain was defined by the combination of its CDR3 amino acid sequence and its V-gene family, and reads without a unique V-gene family were dropped. In a later analysis, some 600 highly shared, low-generation-probability nucleotide sequences were removed to address suspected cross-contamination and a sequencing artifact. In a later analysis, a clonal expansion index for each public chain was calculated from normalized within-repertoire ranks of inferred template counts. A later analysis computed generation probabilities with a VDJ recombination model fitted to out-of-frame rearrangements, and checked the results against IGoR. Hypergeometric tests were used in a later analysis to score TCR-TCR, TCR-HLA and TCR-CMV co-occurrence, with a repertoire-size bias correction applied to the TCR pairs. In a later analysis, false discovery rates were estimated by permuting HLA or CMV assignments 20 times. A later analysis grouped co-occurring TCRs with DBSCAN, adding TCRdist sequence similarity when clustering within HLA-allele-positive subsets. Repertoires with fewer than 30,000 or more than 120,000 public chains were left out of co-occurrence clustering, as were about 5 repertoires with anomalous nucleotide sharing. The clones in this table, taken by TCRdb from immuneACCESS, are in-frame only. Not every clone is retained; where verified, under half of the shortfall comes from an unresolved V gene, and the cause of the rest is unknown. That table gives V, J and clone size, and the DNA gave D and trimming. The sample contains about 160,000 clones, approximately 85% of them found a single time. Clones ranked in the top ten supply approximately 1% of the sample.

The sample comes from a study of cytomegalovirus exposure and HLA in healthy donors (dated by TCRdb to 2016 to 2017). Regarding the research as a whole: An earlier analysis of some 500 of the donors reported approximately 300 Gb of sequence data and about 100 million unique TCR beta sequences from 150 million to 200 million T cells. An earlier analysis of approximately 580 of the donors used high-throughput TCR beta sequencing to judge whether each TCR beta V gene segment behaved as functional or pseudogenic. High-throughput TCR immunosequencing, statistical association of individual TCRs with disease status, and machine learning were combined to predict cytomegalovirus infection status. The aim of the study was to test whether cataloging public T cell receptors could identify signatures of past pathogen exposure. An early release that covered approximately 600 HLA-typed donors contained 250 to 350 gigabases of sequencing data and tens of millions of unique TCR sequences. Among the roughly 380 genotyped donors, around 81% belonged to the genetic ancestry cluster associated with self-reported Caucasian donors. A later genetic analysis used genome-wide SNP genotypes for about 65% of the roughly 670 donors, treating that subset as a discovery cohort. Because of strong linkage in the cohort, 4 to 6 DR-DQ haplotypes were treated as single units for association and clustering. The number of donors typed differed by locus, with about 629-640 for A, B, C, DRB1 and DQB1, roughly 520 for DQA1, 600 to 610 for DPA1, and 450 to 480 for DPB1. On average, 235,054 unique TCR beta nucleotide sequences were sequenced per donor among about 400 genotyped donors of the cohort, with 15% to 20% of those sequences being non-productive. HLA typing included class I and class II loci at four-digit resolution. The later analysis used no new phenotypic data to find candidate immune exposures, relying instead on TCR beta sequences and their occurrence across donors. Using immunosequencing, the study profiled T cell repertoires from 666 subjects and related those repertoires to cytomegalovirus serostatus. Donor age, sex, ethnicity and CMV serostatus were compiled together with the repertoire data. To study patterns of TCR occurrence, a later analysis re-analyzed previously published TCR beta repertoires from 666 donors and added high-resolution HLA genotyping. All discovery cohort repertoires had been generated using a single sequencing platform. In addition to the first cohort of roughly 700 subjects, a separate validation cohort of around 110 different subjects was used.

General study outcomes and caveats: Linkage disequilibrium might explain the correlated functional status among segregating V segments, but an unknown experimental factor could not be ruled out. In a later analysis, HLA-associated TCR beta chains showed more clonal expansion and lower generation probabilities than non-associated chains that were equally common. For the cohort, immune exposure information was limited to CMV serostatus. Only TCR beta chains were sequenced in this cohort, and the absence of alpha or paired-chain data limited detectable features. In the study, about 150 TCR beta chains were listed as associated with cytomegalovirus. The classifier was reported to diagnose cytomegalovirus status with high specificity and sensitivity in both the original cohort and the validation cohort. In a later analysis, several top co-occurrence clusters were reported to appear linked to parvovirus B19, influenza, CMV and Epstein-Barr virus. According to a later analysis, most CMV-associated TCR beta chains appeared to be HLA-restricted, and the HLA associations seemed to be driven largely by CMV exposure. A few of the identified cytomegalovirus-associated TCR beta chains were confirmed in vitro to be specific for cytomegalovirus antigens. Because HLA typing was missing for some donors at each locus, association tests included only the typed subset. Sequencing depth was assumed to be roughly uniform across donors in the presence/absence analyses, though that assumption may not hold. Assigning TCR associations to individual alleles was difficult when HLA alleles, especially DR and DQ, strongly co-occurred. A cluster of highly shared sequence variants was judged likely to be a technical artifact of the sequencing pipeline. Because counts were too low, roughly 16 rarely observed V segments, including chromosome 9 orphons, were left out of the earlier analysis of 500 to 750 of the donors. The 87-base-pair reads could not distinguish some IMGT-functional V segments, including TRBV6-2 and TRBV6-3, so those segments were excluded. At a false discovery rate of 0.05, a later analysis linked about 17,000 TCR beta sequences to specific HLA alleles. Broadly in line with IMGT annotations, most TCR beta V segments showed up in productive rearrangements about 90% or about 30% of the time in an earlier analysis of several hundred of the donors. Most TCR sequences were seen in very few donors, while some public TCRs were found in many individuals. According to a later genetic analysis, donors in an Asian-associated ancestry cluster had fewer N-insertions in productive TCRs than the approximately 650-donor mean. An association between a missense DCLRE1C variant and V-gene and J-gene trimming of TCR beta chains was found in a later genetic analysis and replicated in an independent cohort. A later analysis found that TCR association rates varied across HLA loci, with DRB1 alleles showing the most associated TCRs and HLA-C alleles the fewest. A further reported finding was that TCR beta sequences accurately predicted the HLA-A and HLA-B alleles for most subjects in the first cohort. According to the authors, the approach could potentially be generalized to other disease states and immunological phenotypes.

The V and J ends are trimmed by 0 bases and 4 bases, leaving 12 bases between them. CDR3 length: 15 amino acids, cysteine to phenylalanine. The only DNA kept is the CDR3, 45 bases in frame from the first base. The germline V gene (reference sequence) sets CDR1 to MNHEY and CDR2 to SMNVEV. Sequencing used PBMCs. In this chain, TRBV27 is recombined with TRBJ1-2; no confident D gene assignment can be made. The TCR sequence derives from a girl aged 2-10 years in good health and CMV-seropositive. The DNA sequence reads TGTGCCAGCAGTTTATCGAGCTCATATCCCTATGGCTACACCTTC. Its protein is CASSLSSSYPYGYTF.